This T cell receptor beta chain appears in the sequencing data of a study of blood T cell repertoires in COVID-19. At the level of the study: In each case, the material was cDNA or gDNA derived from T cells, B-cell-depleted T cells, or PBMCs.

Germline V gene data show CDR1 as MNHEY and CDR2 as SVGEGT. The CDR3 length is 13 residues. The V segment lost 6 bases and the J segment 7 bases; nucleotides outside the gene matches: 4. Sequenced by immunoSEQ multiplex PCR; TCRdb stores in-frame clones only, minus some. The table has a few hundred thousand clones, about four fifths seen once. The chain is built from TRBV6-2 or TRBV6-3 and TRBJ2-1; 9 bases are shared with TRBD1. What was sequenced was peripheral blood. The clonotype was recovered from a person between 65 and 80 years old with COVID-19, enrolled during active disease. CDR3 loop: CASRYRGPNEQFF. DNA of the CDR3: TGTGCCAGCAGATACAGGGGGCCAAATGAGCAGTTCTTC.